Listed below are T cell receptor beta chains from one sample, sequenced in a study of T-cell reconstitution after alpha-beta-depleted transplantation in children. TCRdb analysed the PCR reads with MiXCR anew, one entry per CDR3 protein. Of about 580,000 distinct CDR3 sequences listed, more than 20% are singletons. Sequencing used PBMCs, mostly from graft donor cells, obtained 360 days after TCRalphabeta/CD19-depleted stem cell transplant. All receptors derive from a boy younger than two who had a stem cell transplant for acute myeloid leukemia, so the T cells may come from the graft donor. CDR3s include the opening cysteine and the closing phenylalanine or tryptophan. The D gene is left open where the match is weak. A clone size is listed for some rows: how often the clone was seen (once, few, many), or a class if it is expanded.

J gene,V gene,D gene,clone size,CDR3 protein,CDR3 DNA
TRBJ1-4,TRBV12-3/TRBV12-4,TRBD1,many,CASSPTGTGYEKLFF,TGTGCCAGCAGTCCTACCGGGACAGGGTACGAAAAACTGTTTTTT
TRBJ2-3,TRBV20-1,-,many,CSANGDPDTQYF,TGCAGTGCTAATGGGGACCCAGATACGCAGTATTTT
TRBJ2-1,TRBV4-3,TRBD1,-,CASRRTGGNEQFF,TGCGCCAGCAGGCGGACAGGGGGCAATGAGCAGTTCTTC
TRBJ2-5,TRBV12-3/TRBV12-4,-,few,CASTETSQETQYF,TGTGCCAGCACCGAAACTAGCCAGGAGACCCAGTACTTC
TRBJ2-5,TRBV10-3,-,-,CATGSQETQYF,TGTGCCACCGGGAGCCAAGAGACCCAGTACTTC
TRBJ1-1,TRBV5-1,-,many,CASSLEEFSTEAFF,TGCGCCAGCAGCTTGGAGGAATTCAGCACTGAAGCTTTCTTT
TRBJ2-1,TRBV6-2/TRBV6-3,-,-,CASSYSLSRNEQFF,TGTGCCAGCAGTTACTCGCTCTCAAGGAATGAGCAGTTCTTC
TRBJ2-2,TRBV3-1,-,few,CASSQGVSTGELFF,TGTGCCAGCAGCCAAGGGGTTAGCACCGGGGAGCTGTTTTTT
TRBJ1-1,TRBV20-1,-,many,CSGGRGLTEAFF,TGCAGTGGAGGACGGGGGCTCACTGAAGCTTTCTTT
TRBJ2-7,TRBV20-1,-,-,CSAKGKVRGEQYF,TGCAGTGCTAAGGGAAAGGTCAGGGGAGAGCAGTACTTC
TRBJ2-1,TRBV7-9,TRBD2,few,CASSLNPSGVNEQFF,TGTGCCAGCAGCTTAAACCCTAGCGGGGTAAATGAGCAGTTCTTC
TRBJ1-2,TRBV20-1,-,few,CSASQGAFRDGYTF,TGCAGTGCTAGTCAAGGGGCCTTCAGGGATGGCTACACCTTC
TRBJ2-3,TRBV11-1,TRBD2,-,CASSSSGGASMWTDTQYF,TGTGCCAGCAGCTCTAGCGGGGGCGCCTCGATGTGGACAGATACGCAGTATTTT
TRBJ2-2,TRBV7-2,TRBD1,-,CASSLAIGQGNTGELFF,TGTGCCAGCAGCTTAGCTATAGGACAGGGGAACACCGGGGAGCTGTTTTTT
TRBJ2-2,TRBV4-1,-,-,CASSHPTGNSGELFF,TGCGCCAGCAGCCACCCGACGGGGAACTCCGGGGAGCTGTTTTTT
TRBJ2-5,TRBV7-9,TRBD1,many,CASSFDRGRGETQYF,TGTGCCAGCAGCTTTGACAGGGGGCGCGGAGAGACCCAGTACTTC
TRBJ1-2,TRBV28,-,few,CASSVPVNYGYTF,TGTGCCAGCAGTGTTCCGGTAAACTATGGCTACACCTTC
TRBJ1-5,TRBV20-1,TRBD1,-,CSARANSGQGRGVDQPQHF,TGCAGTGCTAGAGCTAACTCGGGACAGGGCCGTGGGGTAGATCAGCCCCAGCATTTT
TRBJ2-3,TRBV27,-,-,CASSISRDVSTDTQYF,TGTGCCAGCAGTATCTCCCGGGACGTCAGCACAGATACGCAGTATTTT
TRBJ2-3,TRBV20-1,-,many,CSAKPGLSTDTQYF,TGCAGTGCGAAACCGGGACTCAGCACAGATACGCAGTATTTT
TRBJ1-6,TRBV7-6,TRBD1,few,CASSRTGSNSPLHF,TGTGCCAGCAGCCGGACAGGGAGTAATTCACCCCTCCACTTT
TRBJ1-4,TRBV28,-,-,CASSLNPGTTNEKLFF,TGTGCCAGCAGCCTGAATCCCGGGACAACTAATGAAAAACTGTTTTTT
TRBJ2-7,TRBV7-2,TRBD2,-,CASSFSGFPYEQYF,TGTGCCAGCAGCTTTAGCGGGTTCCCCTACGAGCAGTACTTC
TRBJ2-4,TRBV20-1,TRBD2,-,CSAKPGGRGKNIQYF,TGCAGTGCTAAACCGGGGGGGCGAGGCAAAAACATTCAGTACTTC
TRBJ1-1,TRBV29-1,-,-,CSVETLTRPEAFF,TGCAGCGTTGAAACCCTCACCCGCCCTGAAGCTTTCTTT
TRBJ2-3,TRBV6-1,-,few,CASRNQGGFDTQYF,TGTGCCAGCAGGAACCAGGGGGGCTTTGATACGCAGTATTTT
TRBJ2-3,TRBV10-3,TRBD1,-,CATTGTDTQYF,TGTGCCACGACAGGGACAGATACGCAGTATTTT
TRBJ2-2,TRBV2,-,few,CASSEALTSGNTGELFF,TGTGCCAGCAGTGAAGCTCTTACCTCGGGGAACACCGGGGAGCTGTTTTTT